This TCR beta chain was sequenced in a study of blood T cell repertoires in COVID-19. Study information: Samples came from the United States, Italy and Spain, spanning acute and convalescent COVID-19. T cells, B-cell-depleted T cells, or PBMCs supplied cDNA or gDNA.

Source study methods: Cell counts per sample came from amplifying reference gene primers. Repertoires were generated with immunoSEQ multiplex PCR, while TCRdb's copy carries only in-frame clones and drops some. V and J calls plus clone size are reproduced from that table; the DNA served to infer D and trimming. This table has approximately 220,000 clones, 83% appearing once. The ends lost 2 bases at V and 3 bases at J; junction bases unmatched: 7. Germline V gene sequence: CDR1 MNHNY, CDR2 SVGAGI (reference sequence). This CDR3 has 16 residues. The TCR was taken from a woman in her forties with active or convalescent COVID-19. The sample comprised peripheral blood. V and J are TRBV6-6 and TRBJ2-1, with TRBD1 identical over 7 bases. The CDR3 region is CASSYGRDSRYNEQFF. CDR3 bases: TGTGCCAGCAGTTACGGCCGGGACAGCCGCTACAATGAGCAGTTCTTC.